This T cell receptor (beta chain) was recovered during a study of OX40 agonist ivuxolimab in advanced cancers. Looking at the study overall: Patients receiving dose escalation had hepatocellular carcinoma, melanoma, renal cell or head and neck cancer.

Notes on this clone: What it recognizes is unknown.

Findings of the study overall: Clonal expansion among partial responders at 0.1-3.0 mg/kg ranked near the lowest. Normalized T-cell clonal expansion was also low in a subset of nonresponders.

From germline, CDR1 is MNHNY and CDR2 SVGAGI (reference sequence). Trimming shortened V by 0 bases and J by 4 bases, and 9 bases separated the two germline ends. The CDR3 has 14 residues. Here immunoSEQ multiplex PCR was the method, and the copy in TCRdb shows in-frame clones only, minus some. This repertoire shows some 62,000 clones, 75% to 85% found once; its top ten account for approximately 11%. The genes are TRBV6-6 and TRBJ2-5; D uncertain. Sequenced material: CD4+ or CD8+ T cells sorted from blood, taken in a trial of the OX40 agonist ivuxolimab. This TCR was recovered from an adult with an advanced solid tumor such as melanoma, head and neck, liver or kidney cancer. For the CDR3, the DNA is TGTGCCAGCAGTTACTCATCGAGCGCAGAGACCCAGTACTTC. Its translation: CASSYSSSAETQYF.